What follows are 21 T cell receptor beta chains derived from one specimen sequenced in a study of blood T cell repertoires in COVID-19. Repertoires were generated with immunoSEQ multiplex PCR, while TCRdb's copy carries only in-frame clones and drops some. The sample lists roughly 220,000 clones, more than 75% occurring once. The specimen was peripheral blood. The origin of the receptors is a man older than 75 with acute or convalescent COVID-19.

J is TRBJ2-7 and V is TRBV7-9; possible D gene TRBD1, 6 bases. Germline V gene sequence: CDR1 SEHNR, CDR2 FQNEAQ (reference sequence). This CDR3 has 14 amino acids. Trimming took 5 bases from V and 2 from J, leaving 13 bases between them. This CDR3 reads CASSPGHITYEQYF. The CDR3 DNA follows: TGTGCCAGCAGCCCGGGACACATAACCTACGAGCAGTACTTC.

The chain is built from TRBV5-4 and TRBJ2-3; D remains unclear. The V and J ends lost 1 base and 2 bases respectively, with 8 bases between them. The CDR3 spans 14 residues. Looked up from germline, CDR1 is SGHNT and CDR2 is YYREEE (reference sequence). The CDR3 DNA sequence: TGTGCCAGCAGCTTGAGGAGTCTCACAGATACGCAGTATTTT. Its protein product is CASSLRSLTDTQYF. Combining the CDR3 with reference TRBV5-4 and TRBJ2-3 gives the whole variable domain ETGVTQSPTHLIKTRGQQVTLRCSSQSGHNTVSWYQQALGQGPQFIFQYYREEENGRGNFPPRFSGLQFPNYSSELNVNALELDDSALYLCASSLRSLTDTQYFGPGTRLTVL.

This chain connects TRBV28 to TRBJ2-3; D unresolved. The germline V gene encodes CDR1 MDHEN and CDR2 SYDVKM. CDR3 length equals 13 residues. Trimming left V 2 bases short and J 2 bases short, with 5 bases between. The CDR3 spells CASSLPITDTQYF. The DNA of the CDR3 is TGTGCCAGCAGTTTACCCATCACAGATACGCAGTATTTT.

The chain employs TRBV4-3 and TRBJ2-2; the match to TRBD1 covers 7 bases. This CDR3 has 17 amino acids. V shed 0 bases, J shed 5 bases, and the junction held 9 bases outside the gene matches. Per germline, CDR1 LGHNA and CDR2 YSLEER. The CDR3 sequence is CASSQDARGRGTGELFF. Here the CDR3 DNA reads TGCGCCAGCAGCCAAGATGCCAGGGGCAGGGGGACCGGGGAGCTGTTTTTT.

This sequence joins TRBV7-9 and TRBJ2-5; 10 positions agree with TRBD1. V dropped 4 bases and J dropped 5; count of bases not matched to a gene: 7. CDR1 SEHNR and CDR2 FQNEAQ come from the germline V gene (reference sequence). CDR3 length: 15 amino acids. As DNA, the CDR3 is TGTGCCAGCAGCTCGGGGACAGGGGCTGAGGAGACCCAGTACTTC. Its translation is CASSSGTGAEETQYF. The whole variable domain, filled in from reference TRBV7-9 and TRBJ2-5, reads DTGVSQNPRHKITKRGQNVTFRCDPISEHNRLYWYRQTLGQGPEFLTYFQNEAQLEKSRLLSDRFSAERPKGSFSTLEIQRTEQGDSAMYLCASSSGTGAEETQYFGPGTRLLVL.

The chain joins TRBV30 to TRBJ2-1; 12 bases are shared with TRBD2. There are 15 residues in the CDR3. V lost 2 bases, J lost 7 bases, and 6 bases stayed unmatched. Looked up from germline, CDR1 is GTSNPN and CDR2 is SVGIG (reference sequence). CDR3 region: CAWSSTSGGFNEQFF. As DNA, the CDR3 is TGTGCCTGGAGTTCGACTAGCGGGGGTTTTAATGAGCAGTTCTTC. Full variable domain (outside the CDR3, taken from reference TRBV30 and TRBJ2-1): SQTIHQWPATLVQPVGSPLSLECTVEGTSNPNLYWYRQAAGRGLQLLFYSVGIGQISSEVPQNLSASRPQDRQFILSSKKLLLSDSGFYLCAWSSTSGGFNEQFFGPGTRLTVL.

In this sample, this clone turned up a few times. The rearrangement uses TRBV18 and TRBJ2-7; TRBD1 matches at 7 bases. CDR1 KGHSH and CDR2 LQKENI come from the germline V gene. Losses at the gene ends were 3 bases for V and 2 bases for J; bases not matched to a gene: 4. The CDR3 has 14 amino acids. CDR3 DNA sequence: TGTGCCAGCTCACCCCGACAGGGAACCTACGAGCAGTACGTC. It specifies CASSPRQGTYEQYV.

The rearrangement uses TRBV5-5 and TRBJ2-7; 7 positions match TRBD1. J lost 5 bases, V lost 0 bases, and 14 bases had no gene match. The CDR3 sequence is 17 residues long. Germline V gene lookup returns CDR1 SGHKS and CDR2 YYEKEE (reference sequence). The CDR3 nucleotides are TGTGCCAGCAGCTTGGGGTTTCCGGGGCAGGGGGTAAACGAGCAGTACGTC. Amino acid sequence: CASSLGFPGQGVNEQYV.

This rearrangement joins TRBV27 to TRBJ2-1, with 9 bases lining up with TRBD2. The V gene end was trimmed by 4 bases and the J gene end by 6 bases; junction bases not matched to a gene: 13. The CDR3 contains 17 residues. Germline lookup yields CDR1 MNHEY and CDR2 SMNVEV (reference sequence). The CDR3: CASSWGTGSGRSNEQFF. CDR3 DNA: TGTGCCAGCAGTTGGGGAACAGGTAGCGGGAGAAGCAATGAGCAGTTCTTC.

The chain combines TRBV5-8 with TRBJ2-1; D possibly corresponds to TRBD1 (5 bases). Germline values: CDR1 SGHTS, CDR2 YDEGEE. The CDR3 runs to 14 residues. V was trimmed by 2 bases and J by 2 bases, leaving 8 bases between them. The CDR3 spells CASSFDRAYNEQFF. CDR3 bases: TGTGCCAGCAGCTTCGACAGAGCCTACAATGAGCAGTTCTTC.

The chain is built from TRBV3-1 (or the pseudogene TRBV3-2) and TRBJ1-1; D is unclear. Germline V CDR1 and CDR2: LGHDT, YNNKEL (reference sequence). The CDR3 length is 15 residues. V was cut by 1 base and J by 4 bases, with 13 bases left in between. The CDR3 bases are TGTGCCAGCAGCCAAGCTTACCGGGTCGGCACTGAAGCTTTCTTT. Amino acid sequence: CASSQAYRVGTEAFF.

This sequence joins TRBV18 and TRBJ1-5; TRBD1 agrees at 7 bases. CDR3 length: 15 residues. V was pared by 5 bases and J by 3 bases, with 7 bases of the junction left unmatched. The germline gives CDR1 KGHSH, CDR2 LQKENI. CDR3 nucleotide sequence: TGTGCCAGCTCAGGAAGACAGGGAGTCAATCAGCCCCAGCATTTT. It yields the protein CASSGRQGVNQPQHF.

This chain joins TRBV7-7 and TRBJ2-2; TRBD2 aligns across 7 bases. The germline V gene encodes CDR1 SSHAT and CDR2 FNYEAQ (reference sequence). CDR3 size: 17 residues. The junction had 15 bases not matched to a gene; V was cut back by 5 bases and J by 6 bases. CDR3 amino acids: CASSPKAGLGVSGELFF. The CDR3 DNA is TGTGCCAGCAGCCCGAAGGCTGGACTAGGGGTCTCCGGGGAGCTGTTTTTT.

This clone was recorded once. The chain carries TRBV18 and TRBJ2-7, with 10 bases identical to TRBD2. CDR1 is KGHSH, CDR2 LQKENI, per germline. The CDR3 sequence is 13 residues long. V trimming: 6 bases; J trimming: 3 bases; junction bases outside the gene matches: 2. CDR3 amino acids: CASSRTSGYEQYF. In nucleotides, the CDR3 is TGTGCCAGCTCGCGGACTAGCGGCTACGAGCAGTACTTC.

The chain combines TRBV30 with TRBJ1-2; 8 bases map to TRBD1. This CDR3 is 17 amino acids long. The junction had 10 bases not matched to a gene; V was cut back by 1 base and J by 0 bases. In germline, CDR1 is GTSNPN, CDR2 SVGIG (reference sequence). Written as DNA, the CDR3 is TGTGCCTGGAGTGAAAGACAGGGGCCATACCCTAACTATGGCTACACCTTC. Its protein product is CAWSERQGPYPNYGYTF.

Only a few counts were recorded for this clone. The chain uses TRBV14 and TRBJ2-3, with 11 bases fitting TRBD2. There are 17 residues in the CDR3. Germline CDR1 reads SGHDN; CDR2 reads FVKESK. With V trimmed by 4 bases and J by 4 bases, 10 bases remained unmatched. CDR3: CASSLPWVAGGADTQYF. The CDR3 DNA is TGTGCCAGCAGCCTCCCCTGGGTAGCGGGAGGGGCAGATACGCAGTATTTT.

The J gene is TRBJ2-3, the V gene TRBV24-1; 9 nucleotides align to TRBD1. Germline CDR1 reads KGHDR; CDR2 reads SFDVKD. There are 16 residues in the CDR3. V was clipped by 1 base and J by 0 bases; unmatched bases: 1. The CDR3 nucleotides read TGTGCCACCAGTGATTTCGGGACAGGGAGCACAGATACGCAGTATTTT. It is translated as CATSDFGTGSTDTQYF.

Here the CDR3 reads CASSQISTDTQYF. The CDR3 nucleotides are TGTGCCAGTAGCCAGATTAGCACAGATACGCAGTATTTT. The V and J genes are TRBV19 and TRBJ2-3; no reliable D call. Germline V gene data show CDR1 as LNHDA and CDR2 as SQIVND (reference sequence). CDR3 size: 13 residues. Between the trimmed V and J ends, which lost 6 bases and 0 bases, there was a span of 7 bases.

The chain joins TRBV21-1 to TRBJ1-2; TRBD1, as called in the table, went unchecked against the DNA. TRBV21-1 is given as a pseudogene. This CDR3 region has 15 residues. The CDR3 spells CASTDSGQTNYGYTF. CDR3 in DNA: TGTGCCAGCACCGACTCGGGACAAACTAACTATGGCTACACCTTC.

The chain links TRBV9 to TRBJ2-3; 10 nucleotides match TRBD2. This CDR3 has 16 residues. Germline CDR1 and CDR2: SGDLS and YYNGEE. Trimming at V came to 3 bases and at J to 1 base, leaving 5 bases not matched to a gene. In DNA, the CDR3 is TGTGCCAGCAGCGCCCGGCTAGCGGGAGGCACAGATACGCAGTATTTT. It yields the protein CASSARLAGGTDTQYF.

This chain connects TRBV28 to TRBJ1-2; 9 bases are a match to TRBD1. The CDR3 is made up of 15 amino acids. J was trimmed by 7 bases and V by 2 bases; bases with no gene match: 8. Germline V gene lookup returns CDR1 MDHEN and CDR2 SYDVKM. CDR3 coding DNA: TGTGCCAGCAGTTTACCCTGGGGACAGGGTCGTGGCTACACCTTC. As protein: CASSLPWGQGRGYTF.